This T cell receptor (beta chain) was obtained from a study of blood T cell repertoires in COVID-19. Study background: Acute-phase and convalescent COVID-19 samples originated in the United States, Italy and Spain.

V lost 2 bases, J lost 2 bases, and 13 bases lay in between. Germline V gene data show CDR1 as MNHNS and CDR2 as SASEGT. The CDR3 sequence is 15 residues long. Enrolment of Seattle patients took place during active infection, and they were followed longitudinally. Sequenced by immunoSEQ multiplex PCR; TCRdb stores in-frame clones only, minus some. This sample has approximately 110,000 clones, with roughly 72% found just once. This receptor was taken from an elderly man with COVID-19, enrolled during active disease. The sample was peripheral blood. This rearrangement joins TRBV6-1 to TRBJ2-7, with unresolved D. In nucleotides, the CDR3 is TGTGCCAGCAGTGAATATAGAGAACTTACCTACGAGCAGTACTTC. Its protein product is CASSEYRELTYEQYF.